This T cell receptor beta chain was sequenced in a study of technical replicates of blood from several donors. The CDR3 loop spans 15 amino acids. Germline-derived CDR1 and CDR2 are MNHNS and SASEGT. V lost 0 bases to trimming and J lost 4 bases; unmatched junction nucleotides: 4. Profiling relied on immunoSEQ multiplex PCR, and the TCRdb table lists in-frame clones only, not all of them. Of around 70,000 clones in the sample, roughly 93% were seen once. This chain joins TRBV6-1 and TRBJ1-2, with 8 bases aligning to TRBD1. The sequence was obtained from a human donor in good health. Sequencing was done on a sample of T cells isolated from PBMCs. CDR3 region: CASSEADRATYGYTF. Written as DNA, the CDR3 is TGTGCCAGCAGTGAAGCGGACAGGGCAACCTATGGCTACACCTTC.